This T cell receptor beta chain was retrieved from a study of T cells in Graves' hyperthyroidism and ophthalmopathy. This CDR3 is built from 13 residues. V was pared by 5 bases and J by 0 bases, with 8 bases between. Germline V gene data show CDR1 as GTSNPN and CDR2 as SVGIG (reference sequence). It was RNA transcripts that yielded the amplified TCR beta CDR3 regions. The primer set for the first-round RT-PCR of the TCR CDR3 was HTBI. TCRdb passed the multiplex PCR reads through MiXCR, listing each CDR3 protein once. This sample has 250,000 to 300,000 distinct CDR3 sequences, with about 19% found just once.

The origin of this receptor is a man aged 50 or older with Graves' ophthalmopathy. The J gene is TRBJ1-3, the V gene TRBV30; maybe TRBD1 (5 bases). Sequencing was carried out using blood. The CDR3 region is CAWGHSSGNTIYF. DNA of the CDR3: TGTGCCTGGGGACATAGCTCTGGAAACACCATATATTTT.